The text below deals with one T cell receptor beta chain. The antigen it recognizes is unknown. No qualities accompany the bases; no much larger clone lies one base away. The data stem from a study of early T cells in non-severe SARS-CoV-2 infection (dated by TCRdb to the early 2020s). Study-wide context: Because TCR sequencing relied on bulk RNA taken from unsorted whole blood, pairing of alpha and beta chains was not possible. The research as a whole found: Matching against VDJdb was skewed toward anti-spike CD8 responses, likely underestimated virus-specific expansions, and missed private and CD4 specificities.

The method behind the library was 5' RACE. Sequencing used a NextSeq 500. Unique molecular identifiers were attached to individual cDNA molecules in the TCR library protocol so that sequencing error and PCR bias could be corrected. Sequencing covered both TCR alpha and beta chains, and within each sample the abundances of alpha and beta sequences were tightly co-correlated. In the original analysis: Decombinator V4 was used to annotate TCR sequences for V gene, J gene and CDR3. Expanded TCRs were defined as changing significantly between any two time points under a Poisson model with p below 0.0001. TCR abundances were normalised to the total number of TCRs sequenced per sample and expressed as counts per million. TRAV1-2 paired with TRAJ12, TRAJ20 or TRAJ33 defined MAIT TCRs, while TRAV10 paired with TRAJ18 defined iNKT TCRs. VDJdb, accessed on 1 November 2021, was searched for TCRs annotated for CMV, EBV and SARS-CoV-2, and TCRs annotated for more than one antigen were excluded. TCRdb itself trimmed the public reads at Q25 with fastp, ran MiXCR and retained productive beta chains. Duplicate CDR3 protein sequences are folded into a single record with the most common DNA and genes. The V and J calls were determined by TCRdb, not by the authors. Counted in this sample were 85,000 to 100,000 distinct CDR3 sequences; around 10% of them appeared once. The top ten hold roughly 4.5% of the sample.

Set within a cohort of healthcare workers in London, UK, this nested case-control study involved weekly PCR testing of nasopharyngeal swabs along with blood sampling. Healthcare workers were enrolled in the week of the UK lockdown, from 23 to 31 March 2020, and were followed every week for up to roughly 15 weeks. The CDR3 spans 18 residues, from the cysteine through the phenylalanine. Only the CDR3 portion is preserved as DNA: 54 bases, with reading frame beginning at the first base. The germline V and J ends show losses of 4 bases and 0 bases respectively, and no gene match explains 14 bases of the junction. According to the germline V gene, CDR1 reads SGHAT and CDR2 reads FQNNGV.

The sample was whole blood, taken at baseline. This receptor was identified in an adult who was a healthcare worker with PCR-confirmed SARS-CoV-2 infection or an uninfected control (not recorded which). This chain is built from TRBV11-2 and TRBJ1-2; TRBD1 agrees with 7 junctional bases. The DNA is TGTGCCAGCAGCTCCATCCGGGACAGCCGAGGGTCTAACTATGGCTACACCTTC. This encodes CASSSIRDSRGSNYGYTF.